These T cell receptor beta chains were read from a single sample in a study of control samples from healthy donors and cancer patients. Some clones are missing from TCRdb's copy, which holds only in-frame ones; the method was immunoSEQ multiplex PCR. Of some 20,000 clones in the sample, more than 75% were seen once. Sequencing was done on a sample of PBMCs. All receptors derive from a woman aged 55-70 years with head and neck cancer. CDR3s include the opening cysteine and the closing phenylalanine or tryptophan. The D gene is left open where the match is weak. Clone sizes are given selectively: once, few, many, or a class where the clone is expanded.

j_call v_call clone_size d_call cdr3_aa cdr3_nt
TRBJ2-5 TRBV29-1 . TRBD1 CSVRQGEVQETQYF TGCAGCGTACGACAGGGCGAGGTCCAAGAGACCCAGTACTTC
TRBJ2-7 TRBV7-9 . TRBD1 CASSPGTGRSYEQYF TGTGCCAGCAGCCCAGGGACAGGGCGTTCCTACGAGCAGTACTTC
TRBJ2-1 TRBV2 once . CASWGGQAFLDEQFF TGTGCCAGCTGGGGAGGACAGGCGTTTCTCGATGAGCAGTTCTTC
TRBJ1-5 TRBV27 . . CASSLLGSGNQPQHF TGTGCCAGCAGTTTACTTGGAAGTGGCAATCAGCCCCAGCATTTT
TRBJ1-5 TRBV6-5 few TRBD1 CASSRSGTGYQPQHF TGTGCCAGCAGTCGCTCCGGGACAGGATATCAGCCCCAGCATTTT
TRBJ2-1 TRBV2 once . CASTWWSNEQFF TGTGCCAGCACCTGGTGGTCGAATGAGCAGTTCTTC
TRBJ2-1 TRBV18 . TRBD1 CASSLDRGFYNEQFF TGTGCCAGCTCACTCGACAGGGGGTTCTACAATGAGCAGTTCTTC
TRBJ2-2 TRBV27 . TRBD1 CASSGGWDRGLLGTGELFF TGTGCCAGCAGTGGGGGGTGGGACAGGGGGCTTCTAGGCACCGGGGAGCTGTTTTTT
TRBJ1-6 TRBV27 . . CASSSVFGGPLHF TGTGCCAGCAGTTCTGTATTCGGGGGACCCCTCCACTTT
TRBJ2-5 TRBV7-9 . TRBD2 CASSSGTSGRSTKETQYF TGTGCCAGCAGCTCCGGGACTAGCGGGAGGTCGACTAAAGAGACCCAGTACTTC
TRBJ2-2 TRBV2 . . CASVRGYTGELFF TGTGCCAGCGTGAGGGGTTACACCGGGGAGCTGTTTTTT
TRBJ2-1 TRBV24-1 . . CATSDFPYNEQFF TGTGCCACCAGTGATTTCCCATACAATGAGCAGTTCTTC
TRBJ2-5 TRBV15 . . CATSRDLGETQYF TGTGCCACCAGCAGAGACCTTGGGGAGACCCAGTACTTC
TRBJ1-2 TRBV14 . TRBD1 CASGQGGGYTF TGTGCCAGCGGACAGGGCGGAGGCTACACCTTC
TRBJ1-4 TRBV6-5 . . CASSYFGELFF TGTGCCAGCAGTTACTTCGGGGAACTGTTTTTT
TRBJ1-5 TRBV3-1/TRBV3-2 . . CASSQDSVSGQPQHF TGTGCCAGCAGCCAAGACTCTGTTTCGGGACAGCCCCAGCATTTT
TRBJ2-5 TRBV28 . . CASSREGTVTQYF TGTGCCAGCAGCCGAGAGGGGACGGTGACCCAGTACTTC
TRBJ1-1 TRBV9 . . CASSVEAGASNTEAFF TGTGCCAGCAGCGTAGAGGCAGGAGCTTCGAACACTGAAGCTTTCTTT
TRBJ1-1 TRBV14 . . CASSQGQKNTEAFF TGTGCCAGCAGCCAAGGACAGAAGAACACTGAAGCTTTCTTT
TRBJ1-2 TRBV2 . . CASSVRTANYGYTF TGTGCCAGCAGCGTAAGGACGGCTAACTATGGCTACACCTTC
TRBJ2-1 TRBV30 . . CAWSWLGGGPDNEQFF TGTGCCTGGAGTTGGCTTGGGGGGGGCCCTGACAATGAGCAGTTCTTC
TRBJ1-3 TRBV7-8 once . CASSLGVGGNTIYF TGTGCCAGCAGCTTGGGGGTAGGGGGAAACACCATATATTTT
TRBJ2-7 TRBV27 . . CASKLELGSGVYEQYF TGTGCCAGCAAGTTAGAACTCGGCTCAGGGGTCTACGAGCAGTACTTC
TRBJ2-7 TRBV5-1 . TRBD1 CASRVGDRGPAYEQYF TGCGCCAGCAGAGTTGGGGACAGGGGGCCTGCCTACGAGCAGTACTTC
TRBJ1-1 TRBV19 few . CASTPDGNTEAFF TGTGCCAGCACCCCGGACGGGAACACTGAAGCTTTCTTT
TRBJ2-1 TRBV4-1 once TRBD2 CASSQASGTRSYNEQFF TGCGCCAGCAGCCAAGCTAGCGGGACCCGCTCCTACAATGAGCAGTTCTTC
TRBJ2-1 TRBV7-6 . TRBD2 CASSLTGGLAGGSVAGEQFF TGTGCCAGCAGCTTGACAGGCGGACTAGCGGGAGGGTCTGTAGCGGGTGAGCAGTTCTTC
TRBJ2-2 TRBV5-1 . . CASSLIVSGELFF TGCGCCAGCAGCTTGATTGTGTCCGGGGAGCTGTTTTTT
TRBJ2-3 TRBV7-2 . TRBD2 CASSWTSGRATDTQYF TGTGCCAGCAGCTGGACTAGCGGGAGGGCCACAGATACGCAGTATTTT
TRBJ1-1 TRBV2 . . CASKTQQGSAEAFF TGTGCCAGCAAGACACAACAGGGATCTGCTGAAGCTTTCTTT
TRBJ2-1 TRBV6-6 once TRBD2 CASRASGGNSYNEQFF TGTGCCAGCAGGGCGAGCGGGGGCAATTCCTACAATGAGCAGTTCTTC
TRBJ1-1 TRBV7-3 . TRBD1 CASSPDRDTEAFF TGTGCCAGCAGCCCCGACAGGGACACTGAAGCTTTCTTT
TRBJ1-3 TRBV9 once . CASSAAGATGTGNTIYF TGTGCCAGCAGCGCCGCAGGGGCGACAGGAACTGGAAACACCATATATTTT
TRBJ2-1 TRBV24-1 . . CATSPSGPSRDNEQFF TGTGCCACCAGCCCGTCTGGGCCATCAAGGGACAATGAGCAGTTCTTC
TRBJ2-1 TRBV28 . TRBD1 CASSTRGGVSYNEQFF TGTGCCAGCAGTACCCGAGGGGGCGTATCCTACAATGAGCAGTTCTTC
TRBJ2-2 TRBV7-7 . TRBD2 CASSPRTSGRGTGELFF TGTGCCAGCAGTCCCCGGACTAGCGGGAGGGGAACCGGGGAGCTGTTTTTT